The 8 T cell receptor beta chains below were found in one sample sequenced in a study of response to subunit inactivated influenza vaccine. TCRdb reanalysed the RT-PCR reads using MiXCR and keeps one entry per CDR3 protein. The table includes about 570,000 distinct CDR3 sequences, roughly 10% detected once. These same data were also listed under a study on T cells expressing NK-cell markers. That report adds: What made the TCR beta cDNA was 5'RACE template switching with UMIs.

The sample consisted of PBMCs from blood, taken on the day of vaccination. These receptor sequences come from a man aged 50-59 years who received an inactivated influenza vaccine.

This clonotype was picked up many times. CDR3 DNA: TGTGCCAGCAGTTCCCCGGTGGCTCGGGGCACCGGGGAGCTGTTTTTT. Translating it yields CASSSPVARGTGELFF. J is TRBJ2-2 and V is TRBV28; a possible D gene is TRBD2 (5 bases). CDR3 length: 16 amino acids. V dropped 4 bases and J dropped 4 bases, with 16 bases sitting between them. Looked up from germline, CDR1 is MDHEN and CDR2 is SYDVKM.

This clonotype was found many times. At one of its ends the junction is not consistent with the germline gene, which may arise from a read error. J is TRBJ2-1 and V is TRBV7-2; 8 bases agree with TRBD2. CDR3 length: 15 amino acids. Germline CDR1 reads SGHTA; CDR2 reads FQGNSA. CDR3 sequence: CASRLAGRSYNEQFF. The CDR3, as DNA: TGTGCCAGCAGATTAGCGGGACGCTCCTACAATGAGCAGTTCTTC.

In its sample, this clonotype was seen many times. The chain employs TRBV28 and TRBJ2-1, with a possible D match to TRBD2 (6 bases). The germline gives CDR1 MDHEN, CDR2 SYDVKM. V shed 10 bases and J shed 6 bases, with 16 bases lying between them. CDR3 size: 13 residues. This chain's CDR3 is CATPGDGGNEQFF. In DNA form, the CDR3 reads TGTGCCACCCCGGGAGACGGAGGCAATGAGCAGTTCTTC.

This rearrangement joins TRBV4-3 to TRBJ2-3; 9 bases align to TRBD2. The CDR3 is 17 residues long. Germline-derived CDR1 and CDR2 are LGHNA and YSLEER. With 1 base clipped from V and 6 bases from J, the junction kept 11 bases outside the gene matches. CDR3 region: CASSQVASSGRPDTQYF. CDR3 nucleotide sequence: TGCGCCAGCAGCCAAGTGGCATCCAGCGGGAGGCCCGATACGCAGTATTTT.

This clonotype was found a few times. CDR3 region: CASSLNRREKLFF. The DNA for the CDR3 is TGTGCCAGCAGCTTAAACAGGCGTGAAAAACTGTTTTTT. This rearrangement joins TRBV11-1 to TRBJ1-4, with D perhaps matching TRBD1 (5 bases). Germline CDR1 is SGHAT and CDR2 is FQDESV (reference sequence). Trimming took off 2 bases at V and 7 bases at J, with 8 bases between the two ends. The CDR3 totals 13 residues.

This chain links TRBV7-9 with TRBJ1-6; D remains ambiguous. V lost 4 bases, J lost 9 bases, and 10 bases lay in between. This CDR3 has 13 residues. Germline-derived CDR1 and CDR2 are SEHNR and FQNEAQ (reference sequence). The CDR3 sequence: CASSSRAISPLHF. CDR3 coding DNA: TGTGCCAGCAGCTCCCGGGCCATTTCACCCCTCCACTTT.

This clonotype was found a few times. The V and J genes are TRBV6-2 or TRBV6-3 and TRBJ2-7, with TRBD2 matching over 9 bases. With V trimmed by 7 bases and J by 6 bases, 13 bases remained unmatched. Looked up from germline, CDR1 is MNHEY and CDR2 is SVGEGT. CDR3 length: 15 residues. The DNA of the CDR3 is TGTGCCAGCATTATAGCGGGGGCTCAACTGGGCGAGCAGTACTTC. Its translation is CASIIAGAQLGEQYF.

This clonotype was seen many times. This chain connects TRBV5-1 to TRBJ1-5; 9 bases align to TRBD1. Trimming removed 3 bases from V and 1 base from J; junction bases left unmatched: 2. This CDR3 has 15 residues. Germline V gives CDR1 SGHRS, CDR2 YFSETQ. The CDR3 nucleotides are TGCGCCAGCAGCTACAGGGGGCTGAGCAATCAGCCCCAGCATTTT. It yields the protein CASSYRGLSNQPQHF.